Here is one T cell receptor (beta chain) with its context. Its antigen is not identified. Mismatch with germline at one junction end may stem from a read error. Sequencing was at survey level. Assay: immunoSEQ multiplex PCR; the TCRdb copy retains only in-frame clones and omits some. The data show about 4,600 clones, about 92% seen once. The CDR3 contains 14 residues. Germline V gene lookup returns CDR1 LGHNA and CDR2 YSLEER. The sample is drawn from a study of pediatric ulcerative colitis. Study-level points and caveats: No controls had the two rectal clonotypes shared by ulcerative colitis patients. Repertoires came from total lymphocyte DNA, not specific subsets. Rectal repertoires separated controls, mild-moderate and acute severe colitis.

The chain joins TRBV4-3 to TRBJ1-1; D may be TRBD1 (6 bases). Sequencing was done on a sample of blood. This clonotype was sampled from a boy aged 5-17 years who was a control in a study of pediatric ulcerative colitis. The CDR3 sequence is CASSQDSGGRALVF. CDR3 sequence (DNA): TGCGCCAGCAGCCAAGATTCCGGGGGCAGGGCCCTCGTCTTT.